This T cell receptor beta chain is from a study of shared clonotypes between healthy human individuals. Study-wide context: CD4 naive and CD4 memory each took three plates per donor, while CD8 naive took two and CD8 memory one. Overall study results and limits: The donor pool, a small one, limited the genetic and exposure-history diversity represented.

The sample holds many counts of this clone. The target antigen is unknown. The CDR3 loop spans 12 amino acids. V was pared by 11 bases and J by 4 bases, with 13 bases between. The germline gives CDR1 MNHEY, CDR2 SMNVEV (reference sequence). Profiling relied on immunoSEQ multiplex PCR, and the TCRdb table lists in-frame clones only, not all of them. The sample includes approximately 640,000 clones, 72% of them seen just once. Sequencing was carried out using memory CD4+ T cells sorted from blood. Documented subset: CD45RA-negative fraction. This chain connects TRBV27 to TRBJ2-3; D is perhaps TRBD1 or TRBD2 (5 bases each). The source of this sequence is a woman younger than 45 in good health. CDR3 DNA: TGTGCCGGCCGGGGCGAGGCAGATACGCAGTATTTT. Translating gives CAGRGEADTQYF.